This TCR beta chain was sequenced in a study of response to subunit inactivated influenza vaccine. Overall study findings and caveats: Each seasonal influenza vaccination, the authors suggested, recruits few new T cells.

This clonotype was seen ten or more times. What it binds is unknown. Germline V gene data show CDR1 as SGHTA and CDR2 as FQGNSA. The trim removed 1 base at V and 4 bases at J, leaving 3 bases unmatched. The length of the CDR3 is 15 residues. MiXCR, applied by TCRdb to the RT-PCR reads, yields one record per CDR3 protein. In the table there are about 520,000 distinct CDR3 sequences, approximately 7.3% of which are singletons. The chain recombines TRBV7-2 with TRBJ2-5; TRBD2 matches at 10 bases. The specimen was PBMCs from blood, collected around 25 months after vaccination. This receptor was taken from a man between 50 and 75 years old who received an inactivated influenza vaccine. CDR3 sequence: CASSLVAGGGETQYF. The CDR3 DNA follows: TGTGCCAGCAGCTTAGTAGCGGGGGGTGGAGAGACCCAGTACTTC.